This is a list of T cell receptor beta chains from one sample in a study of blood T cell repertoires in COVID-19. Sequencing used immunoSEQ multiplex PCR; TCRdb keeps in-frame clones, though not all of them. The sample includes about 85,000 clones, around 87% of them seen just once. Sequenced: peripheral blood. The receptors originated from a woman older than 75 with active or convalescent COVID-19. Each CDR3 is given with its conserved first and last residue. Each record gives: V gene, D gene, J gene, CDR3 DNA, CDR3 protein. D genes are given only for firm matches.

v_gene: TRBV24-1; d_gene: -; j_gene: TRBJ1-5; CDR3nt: TGTGCCACCAGTGATTCAGGGTTCCCCCGCAATCAGCCCCAGCATTTT; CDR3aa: CATSDSGFPRNQPQHF
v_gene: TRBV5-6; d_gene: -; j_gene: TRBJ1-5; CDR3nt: TGTGCCAGCAGCTCGACAGCTAATCAGCCCCAGCATTTT; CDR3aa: CASSSTANQPQHF
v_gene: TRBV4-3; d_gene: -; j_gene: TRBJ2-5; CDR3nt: TGCGCCAGCAGCCAAGGAACAGGGTCAGAGACCCAGTACTTC; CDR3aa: CASSQGTGSETQYF
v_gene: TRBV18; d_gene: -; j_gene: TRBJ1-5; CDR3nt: TGTGCCAGCTCACCCGGAGGAGGGGCTAATCAGCCCCAGCATTTT; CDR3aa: CASSPGGGANQPQHF
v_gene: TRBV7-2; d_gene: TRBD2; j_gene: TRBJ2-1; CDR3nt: TGTGCCAGCAGCGAGCCATGGACTAGCGGGACCTACAATGAGCAGTTCTTC; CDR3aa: CASSEPWTSGTYNEQFF
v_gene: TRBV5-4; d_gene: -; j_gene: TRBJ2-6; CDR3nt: TGTGCCAGCAGCCTACAGGGTACAGGGGCCAACGTCCTGACTTTC; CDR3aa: CASSLQGTGANVLTF
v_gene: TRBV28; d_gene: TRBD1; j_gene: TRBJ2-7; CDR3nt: TGTGCCAGCAGAACTCGTAGCTGGGACAGGGCTCACGAGCAGTACTTC; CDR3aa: CASRTRSWDRAHEQYF
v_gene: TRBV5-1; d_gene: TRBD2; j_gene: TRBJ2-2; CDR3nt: TGCGCCAGCAGCCCGGGACTAGCGGGAGTCCCCGGGGAGCTGTTTTTT; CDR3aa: CASSPGLAGVPGELFF
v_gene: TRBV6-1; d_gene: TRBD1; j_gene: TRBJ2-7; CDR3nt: TGTGCCAGCAGTGAATCCCCGGACAGGTGGCCCTACGAGCAGTACTTC; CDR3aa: CASSESPDRWPYEQYF
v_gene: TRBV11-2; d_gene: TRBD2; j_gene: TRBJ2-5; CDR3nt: TGTGCCAGCAGGCGTAATGGAGCGGGAGACCCCCTGGGCGCCCAGTACTTC; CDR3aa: CASRRNGAGDPLGAQYF
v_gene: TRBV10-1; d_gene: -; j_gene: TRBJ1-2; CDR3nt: TGCGCCAGCAGTGAGACAGTGACAGGCTCCAACTATGGCTACACCTTC; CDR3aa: CASSETVTGSNYGYTF
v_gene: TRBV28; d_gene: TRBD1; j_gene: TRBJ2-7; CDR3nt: TGTGCCAGCAGTTCAGGGGGCGAGCAGTACTTC; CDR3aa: CASSSGGEQYF
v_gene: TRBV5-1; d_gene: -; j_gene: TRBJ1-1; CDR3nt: TGCGCCAGCAGCTTGGCGACAGCCACTGAAGCTTTCTTT; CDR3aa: CASSLATATEAFF
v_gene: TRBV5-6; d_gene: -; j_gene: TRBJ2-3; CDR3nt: TGTGCCAGCAGCTCCGGACTGGTTTCAGATACGCAGTATTTT; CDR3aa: CASSSGLVSDTQYF
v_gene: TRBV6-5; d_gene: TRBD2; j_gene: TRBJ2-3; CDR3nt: TGTGCCAGCAGTTTGGTAGCGGGGAGCACAGATACGCAGTATTTT; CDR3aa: CASSLVAGSTDTQYF
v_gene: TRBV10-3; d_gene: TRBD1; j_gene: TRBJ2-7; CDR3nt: TGTGCCATCAGTGGGGCTCGGACAGGGGCTACCTACGAGCAGTACTTC; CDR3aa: CAISGARTGATYEQYF
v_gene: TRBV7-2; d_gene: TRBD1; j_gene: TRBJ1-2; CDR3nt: TGTGCCAGCAGCCCCGACAGGGAGTTTGGCTACACCTTC; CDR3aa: CASSPDREFGYTF
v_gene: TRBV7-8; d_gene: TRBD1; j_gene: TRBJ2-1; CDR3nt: TGTGCCAGCAGCCGGATGGGGACAGGGAACTACAATGAGCAGTTCTTC; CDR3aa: CASSRMGTGNYNEQFF